This T cell receptor (beta chain) originates from a study of blood T cell repertoires in COVID-19. Sequenced by immunoSEQ multiplex PCR; TCRdb stores in-frame clones only, minus some. The sample carries approximately 250,000 clones, about 91% recorded once. This CDR3 region has 11 residues. Germline V lookup: CDR1 DFQATT, CDR2 SNEGSKA (reference sequence). The germline V and J ends were trimmed by 5 bases and 5 bases, with 9 bases remaining between them. This TCR came from a middle-aged woman with acute COVID-19. The chain couples TRBV20-1 to TRBJ2-5, with D uncertain. The sample was PBMCs or T cells enriched from blood (not recorded which). The CDR3 DNA is TGCAGTGCTCGCCTCGAGGAGACCCAGTACTTC. It translates to CSARLEETQYF.